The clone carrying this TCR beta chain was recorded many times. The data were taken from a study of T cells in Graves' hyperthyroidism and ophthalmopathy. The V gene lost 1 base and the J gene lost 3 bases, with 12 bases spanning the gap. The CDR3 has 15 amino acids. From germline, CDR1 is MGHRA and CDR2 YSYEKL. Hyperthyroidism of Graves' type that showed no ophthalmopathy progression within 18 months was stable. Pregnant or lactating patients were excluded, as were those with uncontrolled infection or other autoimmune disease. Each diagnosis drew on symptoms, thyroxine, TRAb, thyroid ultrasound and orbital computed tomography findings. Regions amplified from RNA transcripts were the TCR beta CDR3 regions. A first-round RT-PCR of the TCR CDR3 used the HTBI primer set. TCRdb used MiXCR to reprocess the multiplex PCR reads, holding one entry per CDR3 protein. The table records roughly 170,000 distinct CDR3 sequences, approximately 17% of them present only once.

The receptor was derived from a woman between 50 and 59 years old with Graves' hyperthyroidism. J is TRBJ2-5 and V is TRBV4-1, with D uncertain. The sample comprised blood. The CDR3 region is CASSQGWRSEETQYF. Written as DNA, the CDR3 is TGCGCCAGCAGCCAAGGGTGGAGATCAGAAGAGACCCAGTACTTC.